The next 10 T cell receptor beta chains were all read from a single sample in a study of PD-1 blockade in classical Hodgkin lymphoma. This table comes from immunoSEQ multiplex PCR, and its TCRdb copy is limited to in-frame clones, with some not included. The table includes over 30,000 clones, about 93% detected once. Following autologous stem cell transplantation, relapse occurred in every patient, and exposure to brentuximab vedotin varied. Starting with thawed PBMCs, CD4+ T cells were purified by magnetic negative selection. The sequencing used CD4+ T cells from blood, collected at baseline. The receptors shown here come from a human donor with classical Hodgkin lymphoma.

The chain joins TRBV30 to TRBJ1-3; D not resolved. V lost 1 base and J 0 bases, leaving 10 bases between the germline ends. Germline V gene sequence: CDR1 GTSNPN, CDR2 SVGIG (reference sequence). The CDR3 spans 15 residues. CDR3 protein: CAWSDTAVSGNTIYF. In nucleotides, the CDR3 is TGTGCCTGGAGTGATACGGCAGTCTCTGGAAACACCATATATTTT.

The chain carries TRBV27 and TRBJ1-1; 10 nucleotides line up with TRBD1. The V gene end was trimmed by 4 bases and the J gene end by 1 base; junction bases not matched to a gene: 3. This CDR3 is built from 15 residues. Germline CDR1 MNHEY, CDR2 SMNVEV (reference sequence). The CDR3 region has the DNA TGTGCCAGCAGTTCCAGGACAGGGGGGAACACTGAAGCTTTCTTT. Residues: CASSSRTGGNTEAFF.

The CDR3 is CASSIDRTARTYTF. For the CDR3, the DNA is TGTGCCAGTAGTATAGATAGGACAGCCCGGACTTACACCTTC. The rearrangement joins TRBV19 to TRBJ1-2; D is perhaps TRBD1 (6 bases). V shed 0 bases and J shed 11 bases, with 16 bases lying between them. CDR1 and CDR2 (germline): LNHDA, SQIVND (reference sequence). CDR3 length: 14 amino acids. Drawing the rest from reference TRBV19 and TRBJ1-2, the complete variable domain is DGGITQSPKYLFRKEGQNVTLSCEQNLNHDAMYWYRQDPGQGLRLIYYSQIVNDFQKGDIAEGYSVSREKKESFPLTVTSAQKNPTAFYLCASSIDRTARTYTFGSGTRLTVV.

The chain combines TRBV27 with TRBJ2-6; D unclear. This CDR3 has 14 residues. Deletions cut 8 bases from V and 0 bases from J, with 8 bases between. From germline, CDR1 is MNHEY and CDR2 SMNVEV (reference sequence). CDR3 loop: CASGRPSGANVLTF. The CDR3 nucleotides read TGTGCCAGCGGACGGCCCTCTGGGGCCAACGTCCTGACTTTC.

The table lists this clone with a count of one. A clone one base away is much larger, so this may be a read error. The V call is TRBV7-4, the J call TRBJ2-7; weak D call: TRBD1 (6 bases). This CDR3 is built from 13 residues. In germline, CDR1 is SGHVT, CDR2 SQSDAQ. In DNA form, the CDR3 reads TGTGCCGGCAGCTCGTTGACAGGCTCCGAGCAGTACTTC. This sequence encodes CAGSSLTGSEQYF.

This clone has just one count. The chain has TRBV11-2 and TRBJ2-1; a possible D gene is TRBD2 (6 bases). With 1 base removed from V and 1 base from J, the gap between germline ends came to 17 bases. Germline V gives CDR1 SGHAT, CDR2 FQNNGV. This CDR3 is built from 18 residues. CDR3: CASSLGGGALSSYNEQFF. Here the CDR3 DNA reads TGTGCCAGCAGCTTAGGTGGAGGGGCGCTTTCATCCTACAATGAGCAGTTCTTC.

This chain links TRBV11-3 with TRBJ1-1, with TRBD1 identical over 7 bases. The CDR3 spans 15 residues. V trimming: 1 base; J trimming: 1 base; junction bases outside the gene matches: 3. Germline CDR1 is SGHNT and CDR2 is YENEEA. In nucleotides, the CDR3 is TGTGCCAGCAGCTTAGGGGGGACAGAGAACACTGAAGCTTTCTTT. This sequence encodes CASSLGGTENTEAFF. The whole variable domain, remainder taken from reference TRBV11-3 and TRBJ1-1, is EAGVVQSPRYKIIEKKQPVAFWCNPISGHNTLYWYLQNLGQGPELLIRYENEEAVDDSQLPKDRFSAERLKGVDSTLKIQPAELGDSAVYLCASSLGGTENTEAFFGQGTRLTVV.

The chain recombines TRBV7-2 with TRBJ1-1; no clear D. The CDR3 is 13 amino acids. V lost 1 base and J lost 5, with 8 bases in between. Germline loops: CDR1 SGHTA, CDR2 FQGNSA. CDR3 region: CASSLEWWTEAFF. In DNA form, the CDR3 reads TGTGCCAGCAGCTTAGAGTGGTGGACTGAAGCTTTCTTT.

This clone is a singleton in its sample. The chain combines TRBV19 with TRBJ1-2, with 9 bases lining up with TRBD1. Germline V gene data show CDR1 as LNHDA and CDR2 as SQIVND (reference sequence). V lost 4 bases, J lost 5 bases, and 5 bases stayed unmatched. CDR3 length equals 14 residues. In DNA, the CDR3 is TGTGCCAGTAGTACGTCGGGACAGGGTTATGGCTACACCTTC. Translating it yields CASSTSGQGYGYTF.

The rearrangement joins TRBV28 to TRBJ1-5, with D uncertain. The CDR3 is 17 residues long. CDR1 is MDHEN, CDR2 SYDVKM, per germline. Trimming stripped 3 bases from V and 0 bases from J, with 15 bases between. CDR3 bases: TGTGCCAGCAGTTTCCCCACGCAGCCCTATAGCAATCAGCCCCAGCATTTT. Residues: CASSFPTQPYSNQPQHF.